The TCR beta chain under discussion was sequenced for a study of shared clonotypes between healthy human individuals. Study details: The donors, two women and a few men, were aged 18 to 49.

To note about this clone: The antigen remains undetermined.

Per the study methods: Owing to the provision of junction-only sequences devoid of quality scores by immunoSEQ, filtering differed. Data came from immunoSEQ multiplex PCR; TCRdb stores just in-frame clones and leaves some out. The D gene and trimming were derived from the DNA, and the V and J assignments and clone size from that table. This repertoire shows nearly 2 million clones, roughly 94% found once; its top ten account for 1.2%. Study conclusions and caveats: Across a few donors, naive CD4 shared 5% to 6%, naive CD8 over 3%, memory CD4 over 2%, memory CD8 about 0.38%.

The naive CD8 fraction comprised CD45RO-negative cells positively selected for CCR7 and excluded terminally differentiated effector memory CD45RA+ cells. Germline CDR1 WNHNN, CDR2 SYGVQD (reference sequence). Trimming stripped 4 bases from V and 6 bases from J, with 13 bases between. The CDR3 contains 13 residues. This sequence was found in a young man in good health. Sequences were obtained from naive CD8+ T cells sorted from blood. The chain uses TRBV10-1 and TRBJ2-7, with D tentatively TRBD1 (6 bases). CDR3 loop: CASSASQGGEQYF. CDR3 bases: TGCGCCAGCAGTGCGTCACAGGGTGGCGAGCAGTACTTC.